The T cell receptor beta chain under discussion was sequenced for a study of control samples from healthy donors and cancer patients. This clone was found once. The repertoire was sequenced with immunoSEQ multiplex PCR; TCRdb's copy has only in-frame clones and lacks some. This table has 400,000 to 500,000 clones, approximately 92% appearing once. The CDR3 has 15 amino acids. Losses at the gene ends were 3 bases for V and 5 bases for J; bases not matched to a gene: 6. Germline CDR1 reads MDHEN; CDR2 reads SYDVKM. Material for sequencing was PBMCs. This receptor was taken from a man aged 35-49 years with head and neck cancer. This sequence joins TRBV28 and TRBJ2-2, with TRBD2 identical over 7 bases. CDR3 region: CASSLSGAGTGELFF. In DNA, the CDR3 is TGTGCCAGCAGTTTGTCGGGAGCGGGGACCGGGGAGCTGTTTTTT.